This T cell receptor beta chain was retrieved from a study of beta chain features in type 1 diabetes. Points from the study as a whole: Shortening of TCRB CDR3s, moderate but significant, appeared in all four CD4+ subsets of Type 1 diabetes patients.

TCRB transcripts that were expressed got sequenced, as all of the isolated RNA had been reverse transcribed. Only in-frame clones appear in the TCRdb table, and some are missing; sequencing was by immunoSEQ multiplex PCR. The sample consists of 65,000 to 100,000 clones, 30% to 40% of them appearing once. Germline CDR1 is LNHDA and CDR2 is SQIVND (reference sequence). The ends lost 3 bases at V and 2 bases at J; junction bases unmatched: 6. The CDR3 is made up of 16 amino acids. As regards this clone: The antigen remains undetermined.

The sequenced material came from stem cell memory CD4+ T cells from blood. The chain carries TRBV19 and TRBJ2-3, with 9 nucleotides matching TRBD2. This receptor was taken from a young woman in good health. The CDR3 is CASSIGRGRATDTQYF. The CDR3 region has the DNA TGTGCCAGTAGTATCGGGCGCGGGAGGGCCACAGATACGCAGTATTTT.